Shown below are 31 T cell receptor beta chains from a single sample sequenced in a study of CD8+ T cells in alopecia areata. A sort of pooled cutaneous lymph node cells used CD4, CD8alpha, NKG2D, NKG2ACE and other stains. Reverse transcribed after extraction, RNA yielded cDNA as the sequencing template. Generated by immunoSEQ multiplex PCR, the TCRdb table keeps only in-frame clones and is missing some. Observed are about 270,000 clones, no singletons, with the top ten taking 0.9% to 1.5%. The sample consisted of CD4+ T cells sorted from a lymph node. The receptors come from a C3H/HeJ mouse with alopecia areata. The strain's MHC type: H2-k.

This clone was observed a handful of times. Mouse gene names apply. The read ends 4 residues before the CDR3 terminus; that terminus is restored from the germline J gene. The genes are TRBV13-2 and TRBJ2-5, with TRBD2 identical over 9 bases. CDR1 and CDR2 (germline): NNHNN, SYGAGS (reference sequence). Germline trimming cut 2 bases from V and 3 bases from J; bases unmatched to any gene: 1. This CDR3 spans 14 amino acids. Incomplete CDR3 DNA: TGTGCCAGCGGTGAAGGGACTGGGCAAGAC. This sequence encodes CASGEGTGQD. The full CDR3 is CASGEGTGQDTQYF.

This clone turned up a few times. Mouse gene names and germline throughout. The read comes to an end 3 residues before the CDR3 does, leaving the germline J gene to fill in the end. The chain uses TRBV13-1 and TRBJ1-6, with a tentative D call TRBD1 (5 bases). TRBJ1-6 carries the ORF label, with uncertain function. With 1 base removed from V and 8 bases from J, the gap between germline ends came to 10 bases. The CDR3 totals 14 residues. Germline values: CDR1 NSHNY, CDR2 SYGAGN. CDR3: CASSDTGGDSPLYF. CDR3 DNA, as far as it was read: TGTGCCAGCAGTGATACGGGAGGGGATTCGCCC.

Remarks on this clone: Mouse germline and gene names are used. The CDR3 goes on 4 residues after the read ends, and that part is filled in from the germline J gene. The chain carries TRBV5 and TRBJ2-5, with 7 positions matching TRBD2. The ends lost 0 bases at V and 2 bases at J; junction bases unmatched: 5. The CDR3 length is 16 residues. Germline CDR1 LGHNA, CDR2 YNLKQL (reference sequence). Here the CDR3 reads CASSQEVGGSQDTQYF. The covered CDR3 bases are TGTGCCAGCAGCCAAGAGGTTGGGGGGAGCCAAGAC.

This clone turned up a few times. The gene symbols are mouse symbols. The read terminates 4 residues before the CDR3 end, so the remaining end is supplied by the germline J gene. V is TRBV31 and J is TRBJ2-3, with TRBD2 matching 13 bases. From germline, CDR1 is GKSSPN and CDR2 SITVG. Trimming removed 5 bases from V and 3 bases from J; junction bases left unmatched: 5. This CDR3 spans 15 amino acids. The sequenced CDR3 bases are TGTGCCTGGGGCTTGGGACTGGGGGGGGCAGAA. Encoded protein: CAWGLGLGGAE. The full CDR3 protein is CAWGLGLGGAETLYF.

The sample holds many counts of this clone. Gene names and germline refer to mouse. The CDR3 end is not reached by the read, which stops 4 residues before it; the germline J gene fills it in. Other nucleotide sequences in the sample specify the same CDR3. The chain recombines TRBV1 with TRBJ2-2, with D possibly matching TRBD2 (5 bases). The CDR3 runs to 13 residues. Between the trimmed V and J ends, which lost 1 base and 5 bases, there was a span of 5 bases. Germline V gene data show CDR1 as NSQYPW and CDR2 as LRSPGD (reference sequence). The DNA read from the CDR3 is TGCACCTGCAGTGCAGTGGGGACCGGG. Residues: CTCSAVGTG. The complete CDR3 sequence is CTCSAVGTGQLYF.

Of note for this clone: Gene names refer to mouse genes. The CDR3 end falls 4 residues outside the read, so it is completed with the germline J gene. This sample includes further DNA sequences coding for the same CDR3. The genes are TRBV19 and TRBJ2-7, with a weak D call TRBD1 (6 bases). Trimming pared 0 bases from V and 3 bases from J, leaving 7 bases between. This CDR3 is 13 amino acids long. Germline V gene sequence: CDR1 FNHDT, CDR2 SITEND (reference sequence). The CDR3 bases that were read are TGTGCCAGCAGTATAGCAGGGGTCTAT. Translation gives CASSIAGVY. The entire CDR3 is CASSIAGVYEQYF.

In the case of this clone: Any gene name here is a mouse gene name. The CDR3 extends 4 residues past the end of the read, so its final part is completed from the germline J gene. The sample carries other DNA sequences with the same CDR3. This chain uses TRBV1 with TRBJ2-5; TRBD1 might be the D (6 bases). In germline, CDR1 is NSQYPW, CDR2 LRSPGD (reference sequence). There are 13 residues in the CDR3. CDR3 in amino acids: CTCSAGQKDTQYF. CDR3 DNA (partial): TGCACCTGCAGTGCCGGACAGAAAGAC.

This clone was seen a handful of times. The gene names here belong to mouse. The read ends 4 residues before the CDR3 terminus; that terminus is restored from the germline J gene. Within the sample, other DNA sequences also encode this same CDR3. The chain combines TRBV13-3 with TRBJ2-2; 11 bases line up with TRBD1. The CDR3 is made up of 16 amino acids. After removal of 4 bases from V and 2 bases from J, the junction contained 4 bases not matched to a gene. Germline CDR1 and CDR2: NNHDY and SYVADS. This CDR3 is CASSLDRGRNTGQLYF. The DNA read from the CDR3 is TGTGCCAGCAGTCTGGACAGGGGGCGGAACACCGGG.

This clone was seen a few times. Gene names denote mouse genes. The read terminates 4 residues before the CDR3 end, so the remaining end is supplied by the germline J gene. This chain joins TRBV3 and TRBJ2-5, with TRBD2 matching over 10 bases. CDR1 SNHLY and CDR2 FYNGKV come from the germline V gene (reference sequence). The V segment lost 0 bases and the J segment 1 base; nucleotides outside the gene matches: 4. This CDR3 spans 17 amino acids. The CDR3 here is CASSLATGGHHQDTQYF. Partial CDR3 DNA: TGTGCCAGCAGCTTAGCGACTGGGGGGCACCACCAAGAC. Together with reference TRBV3 and TRBJ2-5, the CDR3 gives the full variable domain: GPKVLQIPSHQIIDMGQMVTLNCDPVSNHLYFYWYKQILGQQMEFLVNFYNGKVMEKSKLFKDQFSVERPDGSYFTLKIQPTALEDSAVYFCASSLATGGHHQDTQYFGPGTRLLVL.

Worth noting for this clone: Germline and genes: mouse. CDR3 DNA, as far as it was read: TGTGCCAGCGGTGGGAAGGGACAAAGTCAAAAC. This sequence encodes CASGGKGQSQN. The whole CDR3 region reads CASGGKGQSQNTLYF. The genes are TRBV13-2 and TRBJ2-4, with D possibly matching TRBD1 (6 bases). Sequencing ends 4 residues short of the CDR3 end; the germline J gene provides the rest. Germline CDR1 and CDR2: NNHNN and SYGAGS (reference sequence). Trimming cost V 3 bases and J 0 bases, with 11 bases left between them. CDR3 length: 15 residues.

This clone turned up a few times. Gene names are the mouse ones. The read comes to an end 4 residues before the CDR3 does, leaving the germline J gene to fill in the end. Other nucleotide sequences in the sample specify the same CDR3. The V and J genes are TRBV13-3 and TRBJ2-5, with 8 bases aligning to TRBD2. CDR3 length: 14 amino acids. Germline V gives CDR1 NNHDY, CDR2 SYVADS. The CDR3 spells CASSDGGGRDTQYF. CDR3 DNA, as far as it was read: TGTGCCAGCAGTGATGGGGGGGGGCGAGAC. The whole variable domain, remainder taken from reference TRBV13-3 and TRBJ2-5, is EAAVTQSPRSKVAVTGGKVTLSCHQTNNHDYMYWYRQDTGHGLRLIHYSYVADSTEKGDIPDGYKASRPSQENFSLILELASLSQTAVYFCASSDGGGRDTQYFGPGTRLLVL.

This clone was counted between two and nine times. Germline and genes here are mouse. Read sequence stops 4 residues before the CDR3 end, and the germline J gene provides the missing end. V is TRBV13-1 and J is TRBJ2-4; 12 positions match TRBD1. With 3 bases clipped from V and 2 bases from J, the junction kept 7 bases outside the gene matches. The CDR3 has 17 residues. The germline V gene encodes CDR1 NSHNY and CDR2 SYGAGN. CDR3 bases read: TGTGCCAGCAGTGGCCGGGACAGGGGGCGCGATCAAAAC. Protein sequence: CASSGRDRGRDQN. The full CDR3 protein reads CASSGRDRGRDQNTLYF.

This clone was observed a handful of times. Here the gene names and germline are mouse. The CDR3 extends 3 residues past the end of the read, so its final part is completed from the germline J gene. The genes are TRBV5 and TRBJ1-6, with 10 bases identical to TRBD1. TRBJ1-6 is annotated as an ORF whose role is uncertain. Per germline, CDR1 LGHNA and CDR2 YNLKQL (reference sequence). This CDR3 spans 16 amino acids. With 0 bases clipped from V and 5 bases from J, the junction kept 1 base outside the gene matches. The CDR3 loop reads CASSQDGTGDNSPLYF. The CDR3 DNA, read in part, is TGTGCCAGCAGCCAAGATGGGACAGGGGATAATTCGCCC.

For this clone: Here the gene names and germline are mouse. The CDR3 is cut off 4 residues early in the read; its end comes from the germline J gene. This sample also contains other DNA sequences that code for the same CDR3. The chain links TRBV1 to TRBJ2-5, with D possibly being TRBD1 (6 bases). The CDR3 has 13 residues. Trimming stripped 4 bases from V and 3 bases from J, with 8 bases between. Looked up from germline, CDR1 is NSQYPW and CDR2 is LRSPGD (reference sequence). The covered CDR3 bases are TGCACCTGCAGTGGGGACATACAAGAC. Protein product: CTCSGDIQD. The entire CDR3 protein reads CTCSGDIQDTQYF.

A remark on this clone: The gene symbols are mouse symbols. The read comes to an end 4 residues before the CDR3 does, leaving the germline J gene to fill in the end. This rearrangement joins TRBV13-3 to TRBJ2-1; 9 nucleotides align to TRBD1. The CDR3 consists of 14 residues. In germline, CDR1 is NNHDY, CDR2 SYVADS. The sequenced CDR3 bases are TGTGCCAGCAGGACACAGGGGGCAGAGGCT. Protein product: CASRTQGAEA. The entire CDR3 is CASRTQGAEAEQFF.

Concerning this clone itself: These gene names are mouse names. The CDR3 extends 4 residues past the end of the read, so its final part is completed from the germline J gene. The chain recombines TRBV29 with TRBJ2-1; 8 bases match TRBD1. CDR3 length: 13 residues. The germline V gene encodes CDR1 MSHET and CDR2 SYDVDS. The CDR3 sequence: CASSRQGRAEQFF. The CDR3 bases that were read are TGTGCTAGCAGTAGACAGGGGAGGGCT.

Only a few counts were recorded for this clone. The genes and germline here are from mouse. Coverage ceases 4 residues before the CDR3 finishes, and the germline J gene fills in the end. This chain uses TRBV21 with TRBJ2-5; 10 positions agree with TRBD2. TRBV21 is an ORF; its function is uncertain. The length of the CDR3 is 15 residues. V trimming: 4 bases; J trimming: 2 bases; junction bases outside the gene matches: 3. The CDR3 here is CASSPLGGIQDTQYF. CDR3 bases read: TGTGCTAGCAGTCCACTGGGGGGGATCCAAGAC.

This clone was counted only a few times. Germline and genes: mouse. The CDR3 end lies 3 residues beyond the end of the read and is filled in from the germline J gene. The genes are TRBV1 and TRBJ1-6, with 7 bases lining up with TRBD1. TRBJ1-6 is known as an ORF, though its function is uncertain. The junction had 2 bases not matched to a gene; V was cut back by 3 bases and J by 3 bases. This CDR3 has 15 amino acids. CDR1 NSQYPW and CDR2 LRSPGD come from the germline V gene (reference sequence). The covered CDR3 bases are TGCACCTGCAGTGCCCAGGGGGACTATAATTCGCCC. This gives the protein CTCSAQGDYNSP. The entire CDR3 protein is CTCSAQGDYNSPLYF.

This clone was seen a handful of times. Gene names and germline match the mouse. The CDR3 goes on 4 residues after the read ends, and that part is filled in from the germline J gene. This chain connects TRBV13-1 to TRBJ2-1; perhaps TRBD2 as D (6 bases). Germline CDR1 is NSHNY and CDR2 is SYGAGN. V shed 2 bases and J shed 0 bases, with 9 bases lying between them. The length of the CDR3 is 15 residues. The CDR3: CASSEAGDNYAEQFF. CDR3 bases read: TGTGCCAGCAGTGAGGCTGGGGATAACTATGCT.

Concerning this clone itself: Each gene name is a mouse one. The sequence runs out 4 residues before the end of the CDR3; the remainder is reconstructed from the germline J gene. Other DNA sequences from this sample encode an identical CDR3 as well. This chain uses TRBV29 with TRBJ2-7, with 9 bases aligning to TRBD2. CDR3 size: 14 residues. CDR1 MSHET and CDR2 SYDVDS come from the germline V gene. The covered CDR3 bases are TGTGCTAGCAGTTTATCTGGGGGGGCTTAT. Its translation is CASSLSGGAY. The entire CDR3 reads CASSLSGGAYEQYF.

This clone was recorded a few times. Gene names and germline match the mouse. The CDR3 end lies 4 residues beyond the end of the read and is filled in from the germline J gene. This chain joins TRBV5 and TRBJ2-2, with a weak D call TRBD1 (5 bases). CDR1 and CDR2 (germline): LGHNA, YNLKQL (reference sequence). The ends were cut back, 4 bases at V and 1 base at J, with 10 bases in the middle. The CDR3 covers 15 residues. The chain's CDR3 is CASSPQGLNTGQLYF. The CDR3 bases that were read are TGTGCCAGCAGCCCTCAGGGCCTAAACACCGGG.

In the case of this clone: Genes and germline are mouse. The CDR3 extends 4 residues past the end of the read, so its final part is completed from the germline J gene. This chain uses TRBV13-3 with TRBJ2-5; 9 nucleotides line up with TRBD2. Looked up from germline, CDR1 is NNHDY and CDR2 is SYVADS. J gave up 2 bases and V 5 bases, and 3 bases lay outside the gene matches. This CDR3 has 14 amino acids. The CDR3 loop reads CASSSLGGQDTQYF. The sequenced CDR3 bases are TGTGCCAGCAGCTCACTGGGGGGCCAAGAC.

This clone was seen only a few times. The gene symbols are mouse symbols. The read is 4 residues too short to cover the CDR3 end, so that end is filled in from the germline J gene. The chain joins TRBV29 to TRBJ2-3, with D perhaps matching TRBD2 (7 bases). In germline, CDR1 is MSHET, CDR2 SYDVDS. Trimming shortened V by 3 bases and J by 0 bases, and 10 bases separated the two germline ends. The length of the CDR3 is 15 residues. The CDR3 bases that were read are TGTGCTAGCAGTTTTCGGGGGGCGAGTGCAGAA. It translates to CASSFRGASAE. The entire CDR3 protein is CASSFRGASAETLYF.

This clone has only a few counts. Any gene name here is a mouse gene name. The observed sequence ends 3 residues before the CDR3 terminus, with the missing tail filled in from the germline J gene. This specimen includes other DNA sequences encoding the same CDR3. This chain links TRBV13-1 with TRBJ1-6, with 10 bases aligning to TRBD1. TRBJ1-6 is an ORF, and what it does is uncertain. The ends lost 5 bases at V and 3 bases at J; junction bases unmatched: 2. The CDR3 extends over 15 amino acids. CDR1 is NSHNY and CDR2 is SYGAGN in the germline V gene. The CDR3 is CASSRDRGYNSPLYF. The part of the CDR3 DNA that was read is TGTGCCAGCAGCCGGGACAGGGGCTATAATTCGCCC.

On this clone: Gene names follow the mouse nomenclature. The CDR3 goes on 4 residues after the read ends, and that part is filled in from the germline J gene. The chain joins TRBV19 to TRBJ1-2; TRBD1 is a possible D gene (6 bases). Germline CDR1 and CDR2: FNHDT and SITEND (reference sequence). CDR3 size: 15 residues. The germline V and J ends were trimmed by 2 bases and 0 bases, with 11 bases remaining between them. CDR3: CASSISRGANSDYTF. The part of the CDR3 DNA that was read is TGTGCCAGCAGTATTTCCAGGGGTGCAAACTCC. The whole variable domain, filled in from reference TRBV19 and TRBJ1-2, reads GGIITQTPKFLIGQEGQKLTLKCQQNFNHDTMYWYRQDSGKGLRLIYYSITENDLQKGDLSEGYDASREKKSSFSLTVTSAQKNEMAVFLCASSISRGANSDYTFGSGTRLLVI.

Concerning this clone itself: Any gene name here is a mouse gene name. The read comes to an end 4 residues before the CDR3 does, leaving the germline J gene to fill in the end. V gene TRBV13-3 combines with J gene TRBJ1-2; 8 bases map to TRBD1. The CDR3 has 14 amino acids. Germline-derived CDR1 and CDR2 are NNHDY and SYVADS. The J segment lost 1 base and the V segment lost 3 bases, leaving 2 bases of the junction unmatched. The DNA read from the CDR3 is TGTGCCAGCAGTGGGGACAGGAAAAACTCC. Residues: CASSGDRKNS. The full CDR3 is CASSGDRKNSDYTF.

As concerns this clone: Mouse gene names apply. The read gets to within 4 residues of the CDR3 end, and the germline J gene fills in the rest. The chain uses TRBV5 and TRBJ2-3, with a weak D call TRBD1 (5 bases). The CDR3 covers 16 residues. V gave up 0 bases and J gave up 0 bases, with 10 bases separating them. The V gene's germline CDR1 is LGHNA and CDR2 YNLKQL (reference sequence). CDR3 amino acids: CASSQEGRASAETLYF. The sequenced part of the CDR3 DNA is TGTGCCAGCAGCCAAGAGGGCAGGGCTAGTGCAGAA.

Concerning this clone: Gene and germline names: mouse. The read finishes 4 residues shy of the CDR3 end, and the germline J gene is used to complete it. V is TRBV5 and J is TRBJ2-5; 7 nucleotides align to TRBD1. The CDR3 covers 15 residues. V gave up 2 bases and J gave up 0 bases; unmatched junction bases: 2. The germline gives CDR1 LGHNA, CDR2 YNLKQL (reference sequence). CDR3 bases read: TGTGCCAGCAGCCAAAACAGGGGTAACCAAGAC. The encoded protein is CASSQNRGNQD. In full, the CDR3 is CASSQNRGNQDTQYF.

This clone was observed a handful of times. Gene names follow the mouse nomenclature. The CDR3 sequence is CASSITGWEDTQYF. The sequenced CDR3 bases are TGTGCCAGCAGTATTACGGGCTGGGAAGAC. The V call is TRBV19, the J call TRBJ2-5; D perhaps matches TRBD2 (5 bases). The CDR3 extends 4 residues past the end of the read, so its final part is completed from the germline J gene. The V gene's germline CDR1 is FNHDT and CDR2 SITEND (reference sequence). The CDR3 runs to 14 residues.

With regard to this clone: Each gene name is a mouse one. From the germline J gene comes the end of the CDR3, since the read stops 4 residues before it. Other DNA sequences in this specimen translate into the identical CDR3. The rearrangement uses TRBV1 and TRBJ2-1; 8 nucleotides align to TRBD1. The germline CDR1 and CDR2 sequences are NSQYPW and LRSPGD (reference sequence). J lost 1 base, V lost 3 bases, and 2 bases had no gene match. CDR3 length equals 15 residues. The CDR3 bases that were read are TGCACCTGCAGTGCCGGACAGGGAAACTATGCT. The encoded protein is CTCSAGQGNYA. The CDR3 as a whole reads CTCSAGQGNYAEQFF.

As to this clone: The genes are named according to mouse. From the germline J gene comes the end of the CDR3, since the read stops 4 residues before it. This rearrangement joins TRBV2 to TRBJ1-1, with D possibly matching TRBD1 (6 bases). The CDR3 covers 15 residues. Deletions cut 0 bases from V and 1 base from J, with 9 bases between. Per the germline V gene, CDR1 is LGHNA and CDR2 is YSYQKL. The CDR3 protein is CASSQDPGQNTEVFF. The CDR3 bases that were read are TGTGCCAGCAGCCAAGATCCGGGACAAAACACA.